The 25 T cell receptor beta chains listed next were all sequenced from one sample in a study of cytomegalovirus exposure and HLA in healthy donors (dated by TCRdb to about 2017). The library was produced with the immunoSEQ multiplex PCR assay. The multiplex PCR relied on a mix of 60 forward primers for TCR Vbeta segments and 13 reverse primers for TCR Jbeta segments. TCRdb mirrors the immuneACCESS table, restricted to in-frame sequences. Some clones are absent from its copies; in checked studies, under half trace to an unresolved V gene, and the reason for the others is unknown. The sample profile shows tens of thousands of clones; roughly 72% of them were found once. The ten largest clones represent 0.57% of the sample. The sequencing sample was made of PBMCs. The receptors shown here come from a young man in good health and CMV-seronegative.

The chain has TRBV27 and TRBJ2-2; 9 nucleotides match TRBD1. Germline trimming cut 5 bases from V and 4 bases from J; bases unmatched to any gene: 5. The CDR3 is 15 amino acids. From germline, CDR1 is MNHEY and CDR2 SMNVEV (reference sequence). Written as DNA, the CDR3 is TGTGCCAGCAGTGCAATGACAGGGGGCACCGGGGAGCTGTTTTTT. It encodes CASSAMTGGTGELFF.

The J gene is TRBJ1-2, the V gene TRBV27; 7 bases align to TRBD1. In germline, CDR1 is MNHEY, CDR2 SMNVEV (reference sequence). Trimming took 7 bases from V and 4 from J; bases not matched to a gene: 12. This CDR3 region has 15 residues. The CDR3 nucleotides are TGTGCCAGCACGACCGCGGGGACAGACTTCTATGGCTACACCTTC. Protein product: CASTTAGTDFYGYTF.

V is TRBV5-1 and J is TRBJ1-1; unclear D gene. Germline V gene data show CDR1 as SGHRS and CDR2 as YFSETQ. The CDR3 totals 12 residues. V shed 0 bases and J shed 7 bases, with 7 bases lying between them. This CDR3 reads CASSLVADEAFF. The CDR3 region has the DNA TGCGCCAGCAGCTTGGTAGCAGATGAAGCTTTCTTT.

The rearrangement joins TRBV11-3 to TRBJ1-4; 9 bases map to TRBD1. The CDR3 has 16 residues. With 5 bases clipped from V and 2 bases from J, the junction kept 6 bases outside the gene matches. Germline CDR1 is SGHNT and CDR2 is YENEEA. The CDR3 coding sequence is TGTGCCAGCAGCGTACAGGGGGCCGGGACTAATGAAAAACTGTTTTTT. Translating it yields CASSVQGAGTNEKLFF. Variable domain in full (rest from reference TRBV11-3 and TRBJ1-4): EAGVVQSPRYKIIEKKQPVAFWCNPISGHNTLYWYLQNLGQGPELLIRYENEEAVDDSQLPKDRFSAERLKGVDSTLKIQPAELGDSAVYLCASSVQGAGTNEKLFFGSGTQLSVL.

CDR3 DNA: TGTGCCAGCACCGATAGAGCAGGGATGCCCCCGAGTGAAGCTTTCTTT. As protein: CASTDRAGMPPSEAFF. The chain recombines TRBV7-9 with TRBJ1-1; D may be TRBD1 (5 bases). Looked up from germline, CDR1 is SEHNR and CDR2 is FQNEAQ (reference sequence). V lost 7 bases, J lost 7 bases, and 25 bases lay in between. This CDR3 is built from 16 residues. The full variable domain, completed using reference TRBV7-9 and TRBJ1-1, is DTGVSQNPRHKITKRGQNVTFRCDPISEHNRLYWYRQTLGQGPEFLTYFQNEAQLEKSRLLSDRFSAERPKGSFSTLEIQRTEQGDSAMYLCASTDRAGMPPSEAFFGQGTRLTVV.

The V and J genes are TRBV28 and TRBJ1-6; possibly TRBD1 for D (6 bases). Germline V gene sequence: CDR1 MDHEN, CDR2 SYDVKM. CDR3 length: 15 amino acids. V lost 3 bases to trimming and J lost 5 bases, with 11 bases between them. The CDR3 loop is CASSLVQGNNSPLHF. CDR3 in DNA: TGTGCCAGCAGTTTGGTACAGGGTAATAATTCACCCCTCCACTTT. Variable domain in full (rest from reference TRBV28 and TRBJ1-6): DVKVTQSSRYLVKRTGEKVFLECVQDMDHENMFWYRQDPGLGLRLIYFSYDVKMKEKGDIPEGYSVSREKKERFSLILESASTNQTSMYLCASSLVQGNNSPLHFGNGTRLTVT.

This clone has just a few counts. The genes are TRBV29-1 and TRBJ1-1, with D maybe TRBD1 (5 bases). The CDR3 has 15 amino acids. In germline, CDR1 is SQVTM, CDR2 ANQGSEA. V lost 3 bases to trimming and J lost 3 bases, with 17 bases between them. The CDR3 bases are TGCAGCGTTGAGGGTTCGGCAGGGTGGGACACTGAAGCTTTCTTT. Translating gives CSVEGSAGWDTEAFF.

This clone was seen a few times. V is TRBV6-6 and J is TRBJ1-1, with 11 bases aligning to TRBD1. Germline V gives CDR1 MNHNY, CDR2 SVGAGI (reference sequence). The junction had 10 bases not matched to a gene; V was cut back by 6 bases and J by 13 bases. The CDR3 totals 13 residues. CDR3 region: CASSSGTGGPDFF. The CDR3 nucleotides are TGTGCCAGCAGCTCCGGGACAGGGGGACCGGATTTCTTT.

The chain employs TRBV5-4 and TRBJ1-1; D possibly corresponds to TRBD1 (6 bases). CDR1 is SGHNT, CDR2 YYREEE, per germline (reference sequence). The ends were cut back, 3 bases at V and 10 bases at J, with 16 bases in the middle. The CDR3 extends over 13 amino acids. CDR3 nucleotides: TGTGCCAGCAGCTCCAATGGACAGCGCGTAGCTTTCTTT. It translates to CASSSNGQRVAFF.

The chain carries TRBV7-2 and TRBJ1-2; 10 nucleotides agree with TRBD1. The trim removed 1 base at V and 4 bases at J, leaving 6 bases unmatched. The V gene's germline CDR1 is SGHTA and CDR2 FQGNSA. This CDR3 is 16 amino acids long. CDR3 residues: CASSLGGTGAIYGYTF. The DNA of the CDR3 is TGTGCCAGCAGCTTAGGCGGGACAGGGGCAATCTATGGCTACACCTTC. Supplemented by reference TRBV7-2 and TRBJ1-2, the full variable domain reads GAGVSQSPSNKVTEKGKDVELRCDPISGHTALYWYRQSLGQGLEFLIYFQGNSAPDKSGLPSDRFSAERTGGSVSTLTIQRTQQEDSAVYLCASSLGGTGAIYGYTFGSGTRLTVV.

The CDR3, as DNA: TGCGCCAGCAGCTCGGGACTAGCGGGGGCCACTAGCACAGATACGCAGTATTTT. It yields the protein CASSSGLAGATSTDTQYF. The V gene is TRBV5-1, the J gene TRBJ2-3; 14 bases agree with TRBD2. The CDR3 totals 18 residues. The trim removed 3 bases at V and 0 bases at J, leaving 6 bases unmatched. Germline loops: CDR1 SGHRS, CDR2 YFSETQ. The full variable domain, with the rest looked up from reference TRBV5-1 and TRBJ2-3, is KAGVTQTPRYLIKTRGQQVTLSCSPISGHRSVSWYQQTPGQGLQFLFEYFSETQRNKGNFPGRFSGRQFSNSRSEMNVSTLELGDSALYLCASSSGLAGATSTDTQYFGPGTRLTVL.

The J gene is TRBJ2-1, the V gene TRBV27; D may be TRBD2 (5 bases). The V and J ends lost 7 bases and 0 bases respectively, with 16 bases between them. The CDR3 contains 16 residues. Per germline, CDR1 MNHEY and CDR2 SMNVEV (reference sequence). The CDR3 here is CASNYRGQNSYNEQFF. DNA for the CDR3: TGTGCCAGCAACTACCGAGGGCAGAACTCCTACAATGAGCAGTTCTTC.

The V call is TRBV5-8, the J call TRBJ1-5, with TRBD1 matching over 8 bases. Losses at the gene ends were 4 bases for V and 4 bases for J; bases not matched to a gene: 7. Germline V CDR1 and CDR2: SGHTS, YDEGEE. The length of the CDR3 is 15 residues. CDR3: CASSGGTGRNQPQHF. CDR3 sequence (DNA): TGTGCCAGCAGCGGGGGGACAGGCAGAAATCAGCCCCAGCATTTT.

On this clone: One end of the junction fails to match germline, which may point to a read error. This chain links TRBV7-9 with TRBJ1-1; possibly TRBD1 for D (5 bases). This CDR3 is 11 amino acids long. Germline V gene sequence: CDR1 SEHNR, CDR2 FQNEAQ (reference sequence). The CDR3 nucleotides read TGTTCCAGCGTCGGGGGGGATGGAGCTTTCTTT. The encoded protein is CSSVGGDGAFF. The whole variable domain, remainder taken from reference TRBV7-9 and TRBJ1-1, is DTGVSQNPRHKITKRGQNVTFRCDPISEHNRLYWYRQTLGQGPEFLTYFQNEAQLEKSRLLSDRFSAERPKGSFSTLEIQRTEQGDSAMYLCSSVGGDGAFFGQGTRLTVV.

This clone has only one observation. V gene TRBV28 combines with J gene TRBJ1-2; D is ambiguous. This CDR3 comprises 14 residues. With 3 bases removed from V and 5 bases from J, the gap between germline ends came to 13 bases. CDR1 MDHEN and CDR2 SYDVKM come from the germline V gene. CDR3 loop: CASSLSGSAYGYTF. CDR3 DNA: TGTGCCAGCAGTTTGTCGGGGTCGGCTTATGGCTACACCTTC.

J is TRBJ2-2 and V is TRBV7-3; 7 positions match TRBD1. Germline loops: CDR1 SGHTA, CDR2 FQGTGA. This CDR3 is 16 amino acids long. The V gene end was trimmed by 3 bases and the J gene end by 6 bases; junction bases not matched to a gene: 10. The CDR3 loop is CASSFGLGQLAGELFF. CDR3 coding DNA: TGTGCCAGCAGCTTTGGGCTGGGACAGTTAGCCGGGGAGCTGTTTTTT.

The V and J genes are TRBV6-4 and TRBJ2-1, with a weak D call TRBD2 (5 bases). CDR3 length equals 16 residues. The germline V gene has CDR1 MRHNA and CDR2 SNTAGT. Trimming pared 8 bases from V and 5 bases from J, leaving 22 bases between. CDR3 loop: CASSLLGDSGNNEQFF. The CDR3 DNA sequence: TGTGCCAGCTCCCTGCTGGGAGACTCTGGGAACAATGAGCAGTTCTTC.

The chain couples TRBV6-5 to TRBJ1-5; weak D call: TRBD1 (5 bases). The CDR3 has 14 residues. Deletions cut 2 bases from V and 2 bases from J, with 7 bases between. In germline, CDR1 is MNHEY, CDR2 SVGAGI. CDR3 coding DNA: TGTGCCAGCAGTTACGGGGCAGGCAATCAGCCCCAGCATTTT. Translated: CASSYGAGNQPQHF.

The CDR3 DNA follows: TGTGCCAGCAGTCGTTGGCCCGAATCGGGCTATGGCTACACCTTC. Its protein product is CASSRWPESGYGYTF. The gene calls are TRBV9 and TRBJ1-2; no clear D. Germline CDR1 is SGDLS and CDR2 is YYNGEE. V lost 5 bases, J lost 4 bases, and 18 bases lay in between. The CDR3 extends over 15 amino acids.

The chain has TRBV25-1 and TRBJ1-3, with D maybe TRBD1 (6 bases). Trimming cost V 8 bases and J 3 bases, with 14 bases left between them. Looked up from germline, CDR1 is MGHDK and CDR2 is SYGVNS. This CDR3 has 14 residues. The CDR3 nucleotides are TGTGCCAGCGGGGGCTGGACAGTTGGAAACACCATATATTTT. It encodes CASGGWTVGNTIYF.

The V gene is TRBV5-1, the J gene TRBJ1-1, with a possible D match to TRBD1 (5 bases). The V end was cut by 0 bases, the J end by 7 bases, with 10 bases between. Germline CDR1 is SGHRS and CDR2 is YFSETQ. The CDR3 length is 13 residues. CDR3 residues: CASSLGQGVEAFF. The DNA for the CDR3 is TGCGCCAGCAGCTTGGGTCAGGGTGTTGAAGCTTTCTTT. The variable domain in full, completed from reference TRBV5-1 and TRBJ1-1, reads KAGVTQTPRYLIKTRGQQVTLSCSPISGHRSVSWYQQTPGQGLQFLFEYFSETQRNKGNFPGRFSGRQFSNSRSEMNVSTLELGDSALYLCASSLGQGVEAFFGQGTRLTVV.

The chain couples TRBV13 to TRBJ2-7, with unresolved D. V was clipped by 0 bases and J by 2 bases, with 11 bases between them. In germline, CDR1 is PRHDT, CDR2 FYEKMQ (reference sequence). The CDR3 sequence is 15 residues long. This chain's CDR3 is CASSLGQATAYEQYF. The CDR3 coding sequence is TGTGCCAGCAGCTTAGGCCAGGCCACGGCCTACGAGCAGTACTTC.

A few counts support this clone. The rearrangement uses TRBV7-9 and TRBJ2-1; possible D gene TRBD2, 5 bases. The V and J ends lost 1 base and 0 bases respectively, with 19 bases between them. CDR1 and CDR2 (germline): SEHNR, FQNEAQ (reference sequence). The CDR3 totals 19 residues. The CDR3 loop reads CASSLGSEAIRSSYNEQFF. The CDR3 DNA reads as TGTGCCAGCAGCTTAGGTAGCGAAGCGATTAGGAGCTCCTACAATGAGCAGTTCTTC.

The chain uses TRBV14 and TRBJ1-4, with 10 bases aligning to TRBD1. V dropped 2 bases and J dropped 3; count of bases not matched to a gene: 3. The CDR3 has 16 amino acids. The germline V gene encodes CDR1 SGHDN and CDR2 FVKESK. The CDR3 DNA reads TGTGCCAGCAGCCAACTTGGACAGGGGGCTAATGAAAAACTGTTTTTT. Encoded protein: CASSQLGQGANEKLFF.

The chain joins TRBV6-1 to TRBJ1-1; 12 positions agree with TRBD1. The CDR3 is 16 amino acids. Germline V gene data show CDR1 as MNHNS and CDR2 as SASEGT. The trim removed 2 bases at V and 1 base at J, leaving 2 bases unmatched. The CDR3 bases are TGTGCCAGCAGTGAAAGGGACAGGGGGCCGAACACTGAAGCTTTCTTT. Protein sequence: CASSERDRGPNTEAFF.